Each of the 28 T cell receptor beta chains below was sequenced from the same sample in a study of tumor-infiltrating lymphocytes in primary liver carcinoma (dated by TCRdb to 2016 to 2017). Without any cell sorting, total RNA and DNA were extracted together from around 18-30 mg of bulk tissue using the AllPrep DNA/RNA mini kit. Sequencer: Illumina HiSeq 2500. A constant-region primer and ProtoScript II reverse transcriptase were used to reverse-transcribe TCRbeta-specific cDNA from roughly 0.55 ug total RNA. Construction of the TCRbeta libraries relied on three nested rounds of multiplex PCR, following a slightly modified ARM-PCR procedure. Multiplex TRBV1-TRBV30 forward primers and a Cbeta reverse primer were used in the first two PCR rounds, each of which was run for roughly 10 cycles. In TCRdb, the public reads were trimmed at Q25 with fastp and aligned with MiXCR, with productive beta chains retained. Every entry covers one CDR3 protein and lists the most common genes and DNA from its rows. For this sample there are some 130,000 distinct CDR3 sequences; around 70% appear just once. Roughly 7.3% of the sample rests with the top ten.

Sequencing was carried out using tumor-adjacent normal liver tissue. These receptors originate from a woman aged 55-75 years with primary liver carcinoma and hepatitis B virus infection.

The rearrangement uses TRBV12-5 and TRBJ1-1; D gene unclear. The V end lost 5 bases, the J end lost 3 bases, and 10 bases lay between the germline ends. Germline V lookup: CDR1 LGHNT, CDR2 FRNRAP. CDR3 length: 13 residues. The CDR3 loop reads CASGVEHYTEAFF. The CDR3 DNA sequence: TGTGCTAGTGGTGTGGAGCATTACACTGAAGCTTTCTTT.

This clonotype has a handful of counts. This clone may be a read error of a much larger clone one base away. The genes are TRBV14 and TRBJ2-7; TRBD2 aligns across 12 bases. Germline V CDR1 and CDR2: SGHDN, FVKESK. This CDR3 has 14 residues. The CDR3 protein is CASSRTSGRTTWSF. In nucleotides, the CDR3 is TGTGCCAGCAGCCGCACTAGCGGGAGGACTACTTGGAGCTTC.

For this clonotype: A much more abundant neighbour one base away suggests this may be a read error. J is TRBJ2-5 and V is TRBV5-4; D perhaps matches TRBD2 (5 bases). V lost 10 bases and J 0 bases, leaving 13 bases between the germline ends. The CDR3 consists of 13 residues. CDR1 SGHNT and CDR2 YYREEE come from the germline V gene (reference sequence). The CDR3 DNA reads as TGTGCCGGCCGGATAGCGAACCAAGAGACCCAGTACTTC. The encoded protein is CAGRIANQETQYF.

This clonotype came up a few times. A read error may produce the germline difference seen at one junction end. The chain uses TRBV29-1 and TRBJ2-5; TRBD1 aligns across 9 bases. Germline V gene lookup returns CDR1 SQVTM and CDR2 ANQGSEA. This CDR3 region has 13 residues. CDR3 in amino acids: CSAQQGAQETQHF. DNA for the CDR3: TGCAGCGCACAACAGGGGGCACAGGAGACCCAGCACTTC.

As to this clonotype: No conserved phenylalanine or tryptophan is present at the end of the CDR3, so a read error is the likely explanation. The rearrangement links TRBV10-3 to TRBJ2-3; TRBD2 is a possible D gene (5 bases). V was cut by 0 bases and J by 5 bases, with 18 bases left in between. The CDR3 is 17 amino acids. Germline-derived CDR1 and CDR2 are ENHRY and SYGVKD. The DNA for the CDR3 is TGTGCCATCAGTGAGTCCCGCTTGCAAGCGGAGCGAGATACGCAGTATTAT. It translates to CAISESRLQAERDTQYY.

In regard to this clonotype: A much larger clone lies a single base off, so this may be a read error. This sequence joins TRBV2 and TRBJ2-2; 7 bases align to TRBD1. Germline lookup yields CDR1 SNHLY and CDR2 FYNNEI. V gave up 5 bases and J gave up 4 bases; unmatched junction bases: 7. The CDR3 has 15 amino acids. The CDR3: CASSTGTEGTGELFF. Here the CDR3 DNA reads TGTGCCAGCAGTACCGGGACAGAGGGCACCGGGGAGCTGTTTTTT.

CDR3 sequence: CSVEEGTTLQYF. For the CDR3, the DNA is TGCAGCGTTGAAGAAGGAACAACCCTACAATATTTT. The chain carries TRBV29-1 and TRBJ2-3, with D unresolved. Germline values: CDR1 SQVTM, CDR2 ANQGSEA. V was cut by 0 bases and J by 15 bases, with 16 bases left in between. There are 12 residues in the CDR3.

Points on this clonotype: A read error may be the cause here, since a much bigger clone is one base away. The V and J genes are TRBV28 and TRBJ2-3; 9 positions match TRBD1. The V gene end was trimmed by 2 bases and the J gene end by 4 bases; junction bases not matched to a gene: 13. The V gene's germline CDR1 is MDHEN and CDR2 SYDVKM. The length of the CDR3 is 18 residues. The CDR3 spells CASSLRDRVLIRADTQYF. The DNA of the CDR3 is TGTGCCAGCAGTTTACGGGACAGGGTCCTCATACGGGCAGATACGCAGTATTTT.

On this clonotype itself: Germline and junction disagree at one end, which may indicate a read error. The chain is built from TRBV12-3 or TRBV12-4 and TRBJ2-1; 9 bases are shared with TRBD1. This CDR3 contains 15 residues. DNA of the CDR3: TGCGCTAGCAGGGGGGACAGGGAGCTTGTCGATGAGCAGTTCTTC. It is translated as CASRGDRELVDEQFF.

The J gene is TRBJ2-1, the V gene TRBV18; TRBD1 matches 7 bases. The CDR3 is made up of 15 amino acids. V shed 6 bases and J 4 bases; nucleotides not matched to a gene: 9. Germline V lookup: CDR1 KGHSH, CDR2 LQKENI. This CDR3 is CASSHRGNDYNEQFF. The CDR3 DNA reads as TGTGCCAGCTCCCACAGGGGAAATGATTACAATGAGCAGTTCTTC.

In this sample, this clonotype turned up once. Germline is not matched at one junction end, which may reflect a read error. The chain links TRBV11-3 to TRBJ2-1; tentative D call: TRBD2 (6 bases). Germline V gives CDR1 SGHNT, CDR2 YENEEA. CDR3 length equals 14 residues. Written as DNA, the CDR3 is TGTGCCAGCAGCGCGAGCGGGTCCTACAATGAGAAGTTCTTC. Protein sequence: CASSASGSYNEKFF.

In the case of this clonotype: A much larger clone differs from this one at a single base, so this may be a read error. The conserved closing phenylalanine or tryptophan is absent in this CDR3, likely reflecting a read error. The rearrangement links TRBV28 to TRBJ2-1; 10 bases fit TRBD2. Per the germline V gene, CDR1 is MDHEN and CDR2 is SYDVKM. Unmatched junction bases numbered 19, after V lost 5 bases and J lost 9 bases. This CDR3 contains 18 residues. The CDR3 protein is CASSGQDVRLAGESEQFL. The CDR3 DNA is TGTGCCAGCAGTGGACAGGACGTTCGGCTAGCGGGAGAGAGTGAGCAGTTCCTC.

This clonotype has ten or more counts. J is TRBJ2-1 and V is TRBV5-6; D call uncertain. This CDR3 comprises 12 residues. The ends were cut back, 1 base at V and 10 bases at J, with 9 bases in the middle. Germline assignment: CDR1 SGHDT and CDR2 YYEEEE. The CDR3 DNA reads as TGTGCCAGCAGCTTGAGAGTGGGGGAGCAGTTCTTC. Its translation is CASSLRVGEQFF.

This clonotype was seen a single time. V gene TRBV4-2 combines with J gene TRBJ2-3; 9 bases are shared with TRBD2. Trimming took 4 bases from V and 0 from J; bases not matched to a gene: 5. CDR3 length: 16 amino acids. Germline loops: CDR1 LGHNA, CDR2 YNFKEQ. The CDR3 sequence: CASSPSTSGSTDTQYF. The CDR3 DNA follows: TGTGCCAGCAGCCCTAGTACTAGCGGGAGCACAGATACGCAGTATTTT.

The V gene is TRBV25-1, the J gene TRBJ2-3; no definite D call. Germline V gives CDR1 MGHDK, CDR2 SYGVNS. The CDR3 covers 15 residues. V was clipped by 1 base and J by 4 bases, with 12 bases between them. The CDR3 reads CASSELGLVADTQYF. In DNA, the CDR3 is TGTGCCAGCAGTGAATTAGGGCTAGTGGCAGATACGCAGTATTTT.

This clonotype showed up many times. The genes are TRBV5-1 and TRBJ2-3; D gene ambiguous. The V gene lost 6 bases and the J gene lost 0 bases, with 11 bases spanning the gap. The CDR3 runs to 14 residues. The V gene's germline CDR1 is SGHRS and CDR2 YFSETQ. The CDR3 DNA reads TGCGCCAGCAACGACCTCATGAGCACAGATACGCAGTATTTT. Encoded protein: CASNDLMSTDTQYF.

In its sample, this clonotype was seen a few times. A read error is possible here, since a much larger clone lies one base away. The chain is built from TRBV6-5 and TRBJ1-2, with D tentatively TRBD1 (5 bases). The CDR3 spans 13 residues. CDR1 and CDR2 (germline): MNHEY, SVGAGI. The V end was cut by 6 bases, the J end by 8 bases, with 16 bases between. The CDR3 loop is CASSPGHGRGYTF. CDR3 in DNA: TGTGCCAGCAGCCCCGGACATGGCCGAGGCTACACCTTC.

With regard to this clonotype: One end of the junction does not line up with germline, which may come from a read error. The CDR3 is CVSSEISGSHLEQHF. The CDR3 coding sequence is TGTGTCAGCAGTGAAATAAGCGGGAGCCACCTCGAGCAGCACTTC. The chain joins TRBV6-1 to TRBJ2-7; 8 nucleotides align to TRBD2. CDR1 and CDR2 from the germline V gene are MNHNS and SASEGT. The CDR3 spans 15 residues.

Details on this clonotype: An end of the junction differs from the germline gene, which may be a read error. The rearrangement uses TRBV29-1 and TRBJ2-3, with 9 bases lining up with TRBD2. This CDR3 region has 15 residues. CDR1 and CDR2 (germline): SQVTM, ANQGSEA. CDR3 DNA sequence: TGTAGCGTTGCTGTTGGCGGGAGGGCGGGAGATACGCAGTATTTT. It is translated as CSVAVGGRAGDTQYF.

Note on this clonotype: This is likely a read error, given that the CDR3 carries no conserved phenylalanine or tryptophan at its end. The chain carries TRBV30 and TRBJ2-3, with 11 nucleotides matching TRBD2. CDR1 is GTSNPN and CDR2 is SVGIG in the germline V gene (reference sequence). Unmatched junction bases numbered 11, after V lost 7 bases and J lost 5 bases. The CDR3 extends over 15 amino acids. The chain's CDR3 is CAYSIAGGTGDTQYS. The CDR3 DNA sequence: TGTGCCTACTCCATAGCGGGAGGGACCGGAGATACGCAGTATTCT.

To note about this clonotype: An end of the junction differs from the germline gene, which may be a read error. The chain recombines TRBV7-9 with TRBJ2-1, with TRBD2 matching over 10 bases. This CDR3 region has 14 residues. Germline CDR1 and CDR2: SEHNR and FQNEAQ (reference sequence). The DNA for the CDR3 is TGTCCCAGCAACGGAGCGGGAGGGAACAATGAGCAGTTCTTC. This gives the protein CPSNGAGGNNEQFF.

The rearrangement uses TRBV11-3 and TRBJ2-1, with TRBD2 matching 7 bases. Per germline, CDR1 SGHNT and CDR2 YENEEA. The CDR3 spans 17 residues. The CDR3 nucleotides read TGTGCAAGTAGCTTAGGTCGGGGGGAGTGGGGTGTCAATGAGCAGTTCTTC. It yields the protein CASSLGRGEWGVNEQFF.

The CDR3 region has the DNA TGTGCCAGCACGGGGACTAGCGGGAGATACAATGAGCAGTTCTTC. Translated: CASTGTSGRYNEQFF. The gene calls are TRBV19 and TRBJ2-1, with 14 positions matching TRBD2. CDR1 LNHDA and CDR2 SQIVND come from the germline V gene (reference sequence). This CDR3 is 15 amino acids long. The V gene end was trimmed by 9 bases and the J gene end by 4 bases; junction bases not matched to a gene: 5.

With regard to this clonotype: A much larger clonotype is one base distant, so this may be a read error. V is TRBV28 and J is TRBJ2-1; 11 bases map to TRBD2. The CDR3 runs 12 residues. The V gene's germline CDR1 is MDHEN and CDR2 SYDVKM. V shed 5 bases, J shed 10 bases, and the junction held 1 base outside the gene matches. CDR3 in amino acids: CASSLAGGEQFF. CDR3 bases: TGTGCCAGCAGTCTAGCGGGAGGCGAGCAGTTCTTC.

A remark on this clonotype: An end of the junction does not agree with germline; a read error may underlie this. The rearrangement uses TRBV6-1 and TRBJ1-1; 8 positions agree with TRBD1. This CDR3 has 12 residues. Germline CDR1 and CDR2: MNHNS and SASEGT. The CDR3 protein is CASRVLQGGAIF. In DNA form, the CDR3 reads TGCGCCAGCAGGGTACTACAGGGGGGAGCTATCTTT.

Remarks on this clonotype: An end of the junction does not agree with germline; a read error may underlie this. The chain uses TRBV11-2 and TRBJ2-2, with D perhaps matching TRBD2 (5 bases). This CDR3 comprises 13 residues. CDR1 and CDR2 (germline): SGHAT, FQNNGV. CDR3 residues: CASSLDRTGESFF. The DNA for the CDR3 is TGCGCCAGCAGCTTAGATAGGACTGGGGAGTCATTTTTT.

This clonotype was counted ten times or more. The V gene is TRBV5-1, the J gene TRBJ1-4; D not certain. Trimming stripped 4 bases from V and 7 bases from J, with 8 bases between. The CDR3 loop spans 12 amino acids. Germline CDR1 SGHRS, CDR2 YFSETQ. The CDR3 region has the DNA TGCGCCAGCAGCGCGTGGGGTGAAAAACTGTTTTTT. This gives the protein CASSAWGEKLFF.

This clonotype was counted many times. This rearrangement joins TRBV29-1 to TRBJ2-5; the D gene is possibly TRBD2 (6 bases). CDR1 and CDR2 (germline): SQVTM, ANQGSEA. There are 12 residues in the CDR3. V lost 7 bases and J lost 5, with 14 bases in between. The CDR3, as DNA: TGCAGCGGGGGACTGCCGGGGGAGACCCAGTACTTC. It yields the protein CSGGLPGETQYF. The full variable domain, rest sourced from reference TRBV29-1 and TRBJ2-5, is SAVISQKPSRDICQRGTSLTIQCQVDSQVTMMFWYRQQPGQSLTLIATANQGSEATYESGFVIDKFPISRPNLTFSTLTVSNMSPEDSSIYLCSGGLPGETQYFGPGTRLLVL.